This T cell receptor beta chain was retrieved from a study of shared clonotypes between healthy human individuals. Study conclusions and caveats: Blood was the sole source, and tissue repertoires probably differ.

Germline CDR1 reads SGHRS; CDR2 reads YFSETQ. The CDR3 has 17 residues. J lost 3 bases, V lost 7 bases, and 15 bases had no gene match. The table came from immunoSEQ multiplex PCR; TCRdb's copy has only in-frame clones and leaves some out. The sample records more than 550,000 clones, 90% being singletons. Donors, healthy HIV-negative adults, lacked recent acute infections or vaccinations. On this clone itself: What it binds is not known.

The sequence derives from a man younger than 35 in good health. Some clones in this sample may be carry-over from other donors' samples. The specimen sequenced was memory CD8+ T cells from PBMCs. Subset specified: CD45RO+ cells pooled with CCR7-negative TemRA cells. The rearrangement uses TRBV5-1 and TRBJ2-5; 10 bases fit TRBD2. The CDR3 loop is CASAVVSGRVSEETQYF. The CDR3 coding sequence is TGCGCCAGCGCGGTCGTAAGCGGGAGGGTGAGTGAAGAGACCCAGTACTTC.